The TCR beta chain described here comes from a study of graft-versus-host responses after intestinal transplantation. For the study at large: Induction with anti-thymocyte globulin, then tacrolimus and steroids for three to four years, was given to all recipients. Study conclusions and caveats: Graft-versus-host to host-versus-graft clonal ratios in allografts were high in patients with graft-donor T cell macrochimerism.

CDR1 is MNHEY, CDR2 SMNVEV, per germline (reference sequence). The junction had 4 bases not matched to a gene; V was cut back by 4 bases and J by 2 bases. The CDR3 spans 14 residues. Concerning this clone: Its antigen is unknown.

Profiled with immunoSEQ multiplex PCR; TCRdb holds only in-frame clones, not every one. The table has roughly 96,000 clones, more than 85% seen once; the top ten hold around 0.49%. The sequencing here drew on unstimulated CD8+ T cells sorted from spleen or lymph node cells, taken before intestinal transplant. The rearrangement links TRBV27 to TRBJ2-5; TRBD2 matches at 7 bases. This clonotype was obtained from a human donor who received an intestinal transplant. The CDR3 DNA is TGTGCCAGCAGTTCACTAGCGTTTCAAGAGACCCAGTACTTC. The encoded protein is CASSSLAFQETQYF.